This TCR beta chain was recovered during a study of T-cell reconstitution after alpha-beta-depleted transplantation in children. Study-level findings and limits: Reportedly, roughly two months post-transplant, alpha-beta T cells arose from several hundred expanded graft clones. Where some patients showed high TCRbeta diversity at day 60, it came from recipient T cells and thymic progenitors that had survived.

Preparation of the TCRbeta library involved a method that used unique molecular identifiers. One entry per CDR3 protein results from TCRdb running MiXCR on the PCR reads. The table shows hundreds of thousands of distinct CDR3 sequences, with roughly 23% occurring only once. The CDR3 totals 15 residues. On this clonotype: The antigen remains unidentified.

Source: PBMCs, mostly from graft donor cells, taken 360 days after TCRalphabeta/CD19-depleted stem cell transplant. This chain links TRBV5-2 with TRBJ2-2; the table's D call of TRBD1 was not tested on the DNA. TRBV5-2 is flagged as a pseudogene. The clonotype originates from a boy in the first two years of life who had a stem cell transplant for acute myeloid leukemia, so the T cells may come from the graft donor. The CDR3 region has the DNA TGTGCCATGGGCTTCGGGGGTGGGGTCACCGGGGAGCTGTTTTTT. Protein: CAMGFGGGVTGELFF.